This T cell receptor (beta chain) stems from a study of T cells after yellow fever vaccination. TCRdb analysed the 5' RACE reads with MiXCR anew, one entry per CDR3 protein. Of 120,000 or so distinct CDR3 sequences in the sample, approximately 8.4% were seen once. With 3 bases clipped from V and 8 bases from J, the junction kept 13 bases outside the gene matches. The CDR3 is 16 residues long. Germline V gene data show CDR1 as SGHRS and CDR2 as YFSETQ. In its sample, this clonotype was seen a few times. The clonotype originates from a man younger than 30 who received the YFV17D yellow fever vaccine. The rearrangement joins TRBV5-1 to TRBJ2-1, with TRBD2 identical over 8 bases. Here the sequenced sample was CD8+ T cells sorted from PBMCs, taken on the day of the yellow fever booster vaccination. CDR3 nucleotide sequence: TGCGCCAGCAGCTCAAACCGGGGGGGCCAGGGAGATGAGCAGTTCTTC. It translates to CASSSNRGGQGDEQFF.